Below, 26 T cell receptor beta chains from the same sample are listed, as sequenced in a study of tissue T cells after allogeneic stem cell transplantation. Stated time point: mouse harvest day 14 after allogeneic transplant. Mouse grafts combined 10^7 T-cell-depleted bone marrow cells with 10^6 splenic CD5+ T cells. Assay used: immunoSEQ multiplex PCR; TCRdb lists only in-frame clones, some missing. The table lists several thousand clones, approximately 36% of them singletons. Material for sequencing was gut tissue. The receptors come from a female BALB/c mouse given C57BL/6 T cells with graft-versus-host disease after an allogeneic hematopoietic cell transplant.

Concerning this clone: Here the gene names and germline are mouse. CDR3 residues: CASSLGDRATTLYF. CDR3 DNA (partial): TGTGCCAGCAGTTTGGGGGACAGGGCTACCACCTTGTAC. The J gene is TRBJ2-4, the V gene TRBV15; 9 bases are shared with TRBD1. The CDR3 end is not reached by the read, which stops 1 residue before it; the germline J gene fills it in. There are 14 residues in the CDR3. The germline V gene encodes CDR1 SGHND and CDR2 FRSKSL. V lost 3 bases, J lost 8 bases, and 6 bases stayed unmatched.

This clone was seen a few times. Mouse germline and gene names are used. CDR3 DNA, as far as it was read: TGTGCCAGCAGTGAGCAGGACCACCTGGAACAGTAC. This encodes CASSEQDHLEQY. The whole CDR3 protein reads CASSEQDHLEQYF. The chain uses TRBV13-1 and TRBJ2-7, with unresolved D. The CDR3 goes on 1 residue after the read ends, and that part is filled in from the germline J gene. Germline CDR1 is NSHNY and CDR2 is SYGAGN. The CDR3 spans 13 residues. V was clipped by 2 bases and J by 7 bases, with 13 bases between them.

This clone was recorded a few times. Mouse germline and gene names are used. The read comes to an end 1 residue before the CDR3 does, leaving the germline J gene to fill in the end. The genes are TRBV29 and TRBJ1-4; TRBD1 is a possible D gene (6 bases). Trimming took 3 bases from V and 4 from J, leaving 9 bases between them. The length of the CDR3 is 14 residues. Germline-derived CDR1 and CDR2 are MSHET and SYDVDS. CDR3 DNA, as far as it was read: TGTGCTAGCAGTTTGGGGACAAACAACGAAAGATTATTT. It is translated as CASSLGTNNERLF. The full CDR3 sequence reads CASSLGTNNERLFF.

Note on this clone: Mouse names are used for the genes. Coverage ceases 1 residue before the CDR3 finishes, and the germline J gene fills in the end. V is TRBV26 and J is TRBJ1-4; the match to TRBD1 covers 10 bases. Germline loops: CDR1 KGHPV, CDR2 FQNQEV (reference sequence). The length of the CDR3 is 15 residues. The V and J ends lost 4 bases and 7 bases, in that order; junction bases with no gene match: 6. This CDR3 reads CASSQRQGAGERLFF. The DNA read from the CDR3 is TGTGCCAGCAGTCAGAGACAGGGGGCCGGCGAAAGATTATTT.

In its sample, this clone was seen a few times. Mouse names are used for the genes. The read gets to within 1 residue of the CDR3 end, and the germline J gene fills in the rest. The rearrangement links TRBV4 to TRBJ2-4, with D uncertain. The CDR3 spans 13 residues. Trimming took 5 bases from V and 0 from J, leaving 6 bases between them. The germline gives CDR1 LGHDT, CDR2 YNNKQL (reference sequence). Partial CDR3 DNA: TGTGCCAGCAGCCCCAAGAGTCAAAACACCTTGTAC. Protein: CASSPKSQNTLY. The full CDR3 protein is CASSPKSQNTLYF.

Concerning this clone: Gene labels here are mouse ones. The sequenced fragment ends 1 residue before the CDR3 boundary, so the rest is inferred from the germline J gene. The rearrangement uses TRBV12-1 and TRBJ1-3; 7 bases align to TRBD1. Germline V gene lookup returns CDR1 SGHSN and CDR2 HYEKVE. V lost 0 bases and J lost 0; bases outside the gene matches: 4. This CDR3 contains 16 residues. The CDR3 sequence is CASSLETGNSGNTLYF. The CDR3 bases that were read are TGTGCCAGCTCTCTCGAGACAGGGAATTCTGGAAATACGCTCTAT.

This clone was detected a few times. Germline and genes: mouse. The read ends 1 residue before the CDR3 terminus; that terminus is restored from the germline J gene. This sequence joins TRBV3 and TRBJ2-3; D possibly corresponds to TRBD1 (5 bases). The CDR3 totals 15 residues. Germline CDR1 is SNHLY and CDR2 is FYNGKV (reference sequence). V dropped 1 base and J dropped 3 bases, with 11 bases sitting between them. The CDR3: CASSLDGKGAETLYF. The DNA read from the CDR3 is TGTGCCAGCAGCTTAGACGGGAAGGGGGCAGAAACGCTGTAT.

In its sample, this clone is large. Any gene name here is a mouse gene name. With the read ending 1 residue before the CDR3 end, the germline J gene is used to fill in that end. This sequence joins TRBV19 and TRBJ2-7, with 10 bases identical to TRBD1. CDR3 length: 15 residues. Trimming cost V 2 bases and J 0 bases; bases outside gene matches: 2. Germline V lookup: CDR1 FNHDT, CDR2 SITEND (reference sequence). CDR3: CASSMGQGISYEQYF. The covered CDR3 bases are TGTGCCAGCAGTATGGGACAGGGGATCTCCTATGAACAGTAC.

As concerns this clone: Gene labels here are mouse ones. With the read ending 1 residue before the CDR3 end, the germline J gene is used to fill in that end. The chain combines TRBV2 with TRBJ1-1, with a weak D call TRBD1 (5 bases). This CDR3 contains 13 residues. The V gene's germline CDR1 is LGHNA and CDR2 YSYQKL. With 4 bases removed from V and 1 base from J, the gap between germline ends came to 7 bases. Incomplete CDR3 DNA: TGTGCCAGCAGCCCGGGACGGAACACAGAAGTCTTC. This encodes CASSPGRNTEVF. The CDR3, in full, reads CASSPGRNTEVFF.

This clone is medium-sized. Here the gene names and germline are mouse. The read is 1 residue too short to cover the CDR3 end, so that end is filled in from the germline J gene. The sample contains more than one DNA sequence encoding this CDR3. The gene calls are TRBV26 and TRBJ1-1; D unclear. Per germline, CDR1 KGHPV and CDR2 FQNQEV (reference sequence). Trimming removed 2 bases from V and 1 base from J, with 5 bases in between. CDR3 size: 13 residues. Incomplete CDR3 DNA: TGTGCCAGCAGTCTGGGAGGAAACACAGAAGTCTTC. As protein: CASSLGGNTEVF. The complete CDR3 reads CASSLGGNTEVFF.

A word on this clone: Gene names are mouse gene names. The read comes to an end 1 residue before the CDR3 does, leaving the germline J gene to fill in the end. The V and J genes are TRBV26 and TRBJ2-5; 12 positions agree with TRBD2. J gave up 3 bases and V 4 bases, and 2 bases lay outside the gene matches. Germline CDR1 is KGHPV and CDR2 is FQNQEV (reference sequence). There are 15 residues in the CDR3. CDR3 bases read: TGTGCCAGCAGTCGGGACTGGGGGGATCAAGACACCCAGTAC. This gives the protein CASSRDWGDQDTQY. In full, the CDR3 is CASSRDWGDQDTQYF.

For this clone: Mouse gene names apply. The read finishes 1 residue shy of the CDR3 end, and the germline J gene is used to complete it. The chain combines TRBV3 with TRBJ2-5, with 12 bases fitting TRBD2. V shed 5 bases, J shed 5 bases, and the junction held 5 bases outside the gene matches. The CDR3 runs 15 residues. From germline, CDR1 is SNHLY and CDR2 FYNGKV (reference sequence). The sequenced CDR3 bases are TGTGCCAGCAGCACCGGACTGGGGGGGAGAGACACCCAGTAC. The encoded protein is CASSTGLGGRDTQY. The entire CDR3 protein is CASSTGLGGRDTQYF.

This clone turned up a few times. The listed genes are named as in mouse. The read halts 1 residue ahead of the CDR3 end, with the missing end drawn from the germline J gene. The V gene is TRBV3, the J gene TRBJ2-1; 7 positions match TRBD1. V was clipped by 3 bases and J by 3 bases; unmatched bases: 2. CDR3 length: 14 amino acids. Germline values: CDR1 SNHLY, CDR2 FYNGKV (reference sequence). The part of the CDR3 DNA that was read is TGTGCCAGCAGCTTGGGACAGTCCTATGCTGAGCAGTTC. It is translated as CASSLGQSYAEQF. The CDR3, in full, reads CASSLGQSYAEQFF.

This clone was counted between two and nine times. The gene names given are mouse names. With the read ending 1 residue before the CDR3 end, the germline J gene is used to fill in that end. This rearrangement joins TRBV16 to TRBJ2-4; D unresolved. Trimming pared 3 bases from V and 0 bases from J, leaving 4 bases between. Germline CDR1 is SGHSA and CDR2 is FRNQAP. The CDR3 length is 13 residues. The sequenced part of the CDR3 DNA is TGTGCAAGCAGCTTTGACAGTCAAAACACCTTGTAC. This codes for CASSFDSQNTLY. From start to end, the CDR3 is CASSFDSQNTLYF. The whole variable domain, filled in from reference TRBV16 and TRBJ2-4, reads NAGVIQTPRHKVTGKGQEATLWCEPISGHSAVFWYRQTIVQGLEFLTYFRNQAPIDDSGMPKERFSAQMPNQSHSTLKIQSTQPQDSAVYLCASSFDSQNTLYFGAGTRLSVL.

As concerns this clone: These gene names are mouse names. The read gets to within 1 residue of the CDR3 end, and the germline J gene fills in the rest. The chain employs TRBV13-1 and TRBJ2-7; TRBD1 or TRBD2 may be the D gene (6 bases each). The V gene lost 7 bases and the J gene lost 5 bases, with 10 bases spanning the gap. CDR1 NSHNY and CDR2 SYGAGN come from the germline V gene. The CDR3 loop spans 11 amino acids. The DNA read from the CDR3 is TGTGCCAGCGGTAGGGGGGATGAACAGTAC. Encoded protein: CASGRGDEQY. The full CDR3 protein is CASGRGDEQYF.

Details on this clone: All gene names here are mouse names. The read finishes 1 residue shy of the CDR3 end, and the germline J gene is used to complete it. The chain has TRBV23 and TRBJ2-3. Germline-derived CDR1 and CDR2 are KGHTA and FQNQQP. The CDR3 loop spans 14 amino acids. The CDR3 loop reads CSSSRGPSAETLYF. The CDR3 DNA, read in part, is TGCTCCAGCAGTCGAGGGCCTAGTGCAGAAACGCTGTAT.

A remark on this clone: Germline and genes: mouse. The read finishes 1 residue shy of the CDR3 end, and the germline J gene is used to complete it. The V gene is TRBV12-1, the J gene TRBJ2-3, with 9 nucleotides matching TRBD1. The CDR3 totals 14 residues. J gave up 4 bases and V 0 bases, and 1 base lay outside the gene matches. The germline V gene has CDR1 SGHSN and CDR2 HYEKVE. This chain's CDR3 is CASSLGQGSETLYF. The DNA read from the CDR3 is TGTGCCAGCTCTCTCGGACAGGGGTCAGAAACGCTGTAT.

In the case of this clone: Mouse germline and gene names are used. The read is 1 residue too short to cover the CDR3 end, so that end is filled in from the germline J gene. The genes are TRBV26 and TRBJ2-3, with D possibly being TRBD1 (6 bases). The CDR3 runs to 16 residues. V dropped 4 bases and J dropped 0 bases, with 14 bases sitting between them. Per the germline V gene, CDR1 is KGHPV and CDR2 is FQNQEV (reference sequence). CDR3 sequence: CASSPPGTTSAETLYF. The CDR3 bases that were read are TGTGCCAGCAGTCCTCCCGGGACAACTAGTGCAGAAACGCTGTAT.

This clone appeared a few times. Genes and germline are mouse. The CDR3 extends 1 residue past the end of the read, so its final part is completed from the germline J gene. The chain carries TRBV13-2 and TRBJ1-2; unclear D gene. CDR1 and CDR2 (germline): NNHNN, SYGAGS (reference sequence). Trimming took off 1 base at V and 0 bases at J, with 7 bases between the two ends. The CDR3 covers 14 residues. The CDR3: CASGDPGANSDYTF. The CDR3 DNA, read in part, is TGTGCCAGCGGTGATCCGGGAGCAAACTCCGACTACACC.

This clone came up a few times. The genes and germline here are from mouse. The read terminates 1 residue ahead of where the CDR3 ends, so the germline J gene completes it. V and J are TRBV21 and TRBJ2-5; D may be TRBD1 (6 bases). TRBV21 qualifies as an ORF whose function is uncertain. This CDR3 is 16 amino acids long. V lost 0 bases and J 0 bases, leaving 10 bases between the germline ends. The CDR3 sequence is CASSQSGTYNQDTQYF. The covered CDR3 bases are TGTGCTAGCAGTCAATCGGGGACATATAACCAAGACACCCAGTAC.

With regard to this clone: Each gene name is a mouse one. The read terminates 1 residue before the CDR3 end, so the remaining end is supplied by the germline J gene. The rearrangement uses TRBV16 and TRBJ2-4, with 8 bases lining up with TRBD2. The CDR3 is 14 amino acids. From germline, CDR1 is SGHSA and CDR2 FRNQAP. With 0 bases clipped from V and 7 bases from J, the junction kept 3 bases outside the gene matches. Incomplete CDR3 DNA: TGTGCAAGCAGCTTAGAGGGGGGGGCCGACACCTTGTAC. It codes for CASSLEGGADTLY. The entire CDR3 protein reads CASSLEGGADTLYF.

Remarks on this clone: The gene names here belong to mouse. The read halts 1 residue ahead of the CDR3 end, with the missing end drawn from the germline J gene. The rearrangement links TRBV23 to TRBJ2-7. The CDR3 extends over 12 amino acids. Germline V gives CDR1 KGHTA, CDR2 FQNQQP. CDR3 in amino acids: CSSSRTVYEQYF. The covered CDR3 bases are TGCTCCAGCAGTAGGACGGTCTATGAACAGTAC.

With respect to this clone: Gene names and germline refer to mouse. Read sequence stops 1 residue before the CDR3 end, and the germline J gene provides the missing end. J is TRBJ1-1 and V is TRBV26; unclear D gene. Germline V gene data show CDR1 as KGHPV and CDR2 as FQNQEV (reference sequence). With 4 bases removed from V and 0 bases from J, the gap between germline ends came to 6 bases. The CDR3 is 13 amino acids. The CDR3 bases that were read are TGTGCCAGCAGTCGTTCAACAAACACAGAAGTCTTC. This gives the protein CASSRSTNTEVF. The entire CDR3 is CASSRSTNTEVFF. Combining the CDR3 with reference TRBV26 and TRBJ1-1 gives the whole variable domain NSKVIQTPRYLVKGQGQKAKMRCIPEKGHPVVFWYQQNKNNEFKFLINFQNQEVLQQIDMTEKRFSAECPSNSPCSLEIQSSEAGDSALYLCASSRSTNTEVFFGKGTRLTVV.

A word on this clone: Each gene name is a mouse one. The sequenced CDR3 bases are TGTGCCAGCAGTCTCCTCGGACAGGGGGCGCCGGAACAGTAC. Its protein product is CASSLLGQGAPEQY. The complete CDR3 protein is CASSLLGQGAPEQYF. The chain links TRBV26 to TRBJ2-7, with 11 bases lining up with TRBD1. The read finishes 1 residue shy of the CDR3 end, and the germline J gene is used to complete it. V lost 3 bases, J lost 7 bases, and 8 bases stayed unmatched. The CDR3 totals 15 residues. The germline CDR1 and CDR2 sequences are KGHPV and FQNQEV (reference sequence). Drawing the rest from reference TRBV26 and TRBJ2-7, the complete variable domain is NSKVIQTPRYLVKGQGQKAKMRCIPEKGHPVVFWYQQNKNNEFKFLINFQNQEVLQQIDMTEKRFSAECPSNSPCSLEIQSSEAGDSALYLCASSLLGQGAPEQYFGPGTRLTVL.

This clone has only a few counts. The gene names given are mouse names. The observed sequence ends 1 residue before the CDR3 terminus, with the missing tail filled in from the germline J gene. The chain recombines TRBV12-1 with TRBJ2-3; 7 bases align to TRBD1. V lost 0 bases and J lost 2; bases outside the gene matches: 7. The CDR3 sequence is 16 residues long. Germline V gene sequence: CDR1 SGHSN, CDR2 HYEKVE. The sequenced CDR3 bases are TGTGCCAGCTCTCTCATCCCCGGGACAGATGCAGAAACGCTGTAT. Translating it yields CASSLIPGTDAETLY. The full CDR3 protein reads CASSLIPGTDAETLYF. The variable domain in full, completed from reference TRBV12-1 and TRBJ2-3, reads DSGVVQSPRHIIKEKGGRSVLTCIPISGHSNVVWYQQTLGKELKFLIQHYEKVERDKGFLPSRFSVQQFDDYHSEMNMSALELEDSAMYFCASSLIPGTDAETLYFGSGTRLTVL.

This clone has just a few counts. Gene names refer to mouse genes. The CDR3 goes on 1 residue after the read ends, and that part is filled in from the germline J gene. V gene TRBV26 combines with J gene TRBJ1-3; TRBD1 matches 7 bases. Germline V gene sequence: CDR1 KGHPV, CDR2 FQNQEV (reference sequence). This CDR3 is 14 amino acids long. V gave up 3 bases and J gave up 3 bases; unmatched junction bases: 2. Partial CDR3 DNA: TGTGCCAGCAGTCTCGACAGGGATGGAAATACGCTCTAT. Encoded protein: CASSLDRDGNTLY. The CDR3 reads in full as CASSLDRDGNTLYF.